This T cell receptor beta chain comes out of a study of T cells in Graves' hyperthyroidism and ophthalmopathy. Findings of the study overall: The model made its ophthalmopathy prediction, and onset followed a median roughly 6.5 months later.

Using about 10 ml of fresh peripheral blood, PBMCs were prepared. Turning to this clonotype: Antigen unknown.

Amplification targeted TCR beta CDR3 regions from RNA transcripts. RT-PCR in the first round (using the HTBI primer set) targeted the TCR CDR3. TCRdb redid the calling of the multiplex PCR reads with MiXCR, one entry per CDR3 protein. The sample has a few hundred thousand distinct CDR3 sequences, approximately 17% seen once. The CDR3 contains 14 residues. The V end lost 2 bases, the J end lost 4 bases, and 12 bases lay between the germline ends. CDR1 MNHEY and CDR2 SVGAGI come from the germline V gene. The chain has TRBV6-5 and TRBJ2-7, with D perhaps given as TRBD1 or TRBD2 (5 bases each). The sample comprised blood. This TCR was recovered from a man aged 18 to 30 with Graves' ophthalmopathy. This CDR3 reads CASSYGTSAYEQYF. In DNA form, the CDR3 reads TGTGCCAGCAGTTACGGGACCTCGGCTTACGAGCAGTACTTC.